The 22 T cell receptor beta chains presented below share a single source sample, sequenced in a study of cytomegalovirus exposure and HLA in healthy donors. Primers for the PCR totalled 60 Vbeta and 13 Jbeta. Sequenced by immunoSEQ multiplex PCR; TCRdb stores in-frame clones only, minus some. Among roughly 110,000 clones listed, over 60% were seen once. The specimen was PBMCs. The receptor set was obtained from a male donor in good health and CMV-seronegative.

The chain uses TRBV6-1 and TRBJ2-5, with D tentatively TRBD1 (6 bases). The germline V and J ends were trimmed by 3 bases and 7 bases, with 12 bases remaining between them. Per germline, CDR1 MNHNS and CDR2 SASEGT. The CDR3 loop spans 13 amino acids. This chain's CDR3 is CASSEWGQWTQYF. CDR3 nucleotide sequence: TGTGCCAGCAGTGAGTGGGGGCAATGGACCCAGTACTTC.

This chain joins TRBV28 and TRBJ2-6; perhaps TRBD2 as D (5 bases). CDR3 length: 16 residues. Per germline, CDR1 MDHEN and CDR2 SYDVKM. V was trimmed by 4 bases and J by 4 bases, leaving 14 bases between them. CDR3: CASSSEGLLGANVLTF. In DNA form, the CDR3 reads TGTGCCAGCAGTTCCGAGGGTCTCCTGGGGGCCAACGTCCTGACTTTC. The complete variable domain, with remaining parts taken from reference TRBV28 and TRBJ2-6, reads DVKVTQSSRYLVKRTGEKVFLECVQDMDHENMFWYRQDPGLGLRLIYFSYDVKMKEKGDIPEGYSVSREKKERFSLILESASTNQTSMYLCASSSEGLLGANVLTFGAGSRLTVL.

This chain joins TRBV29-1 and TRBJ2-1; 11 nucleotides match TRBD2. The CDR3 is made up of 15 amino acids. Germline V lookup: CDR1 SQVTM, CDR2 ANQGSEA. V gave up 8 bases and J gave up 0 bases; unmatched junction bases: 6. The CDR3 sequence: CSLLAGASSYNEQFF. CDR3 in DNA: TGCAGCTTACTAGCGGGAGCCAGCTCCTACAATGAGCAGTTCTTC.

This chain connects TRBV19 to TRBJ1-1; D possibly corresponds to TRBD1 (5 bases). V was pared by 7 bases and J by 1 base, with 13 bases between. Per germline, CDR1 LNHDA and CDR2 SQIVND (reference sequence). This CDR3 has 14 residues. The CDR3 here is CASNSGRGNTEAFF. CDR3 sequence (DNA): TGTGCCAGTAATAGTGGGAGGGGGAACACTGAAGCTTTCTTT.

This rearrangement joins TRBV25-1 to TRBJ2-5; TRBD1 matches at 9 bases. TRBJ2-7 explains the end of the DNA better; the J call may be wrong. Germline CDR1 and CDR2: MGHDK and SYGVNS. The CDR3 extends over 15 amino acids. The CDR3 sequence is CASSHSGTGFYEQYF. In nucleotides, the CDR3 is TGTGCCAGCAGCCATTCCGGGACAGGGTTTTACGAGCAGTACTTC.

The gene calls are TRBV18 and TRBJ1-1; TRBD1 might be the D (6 bases). The CDR3 runs 14 residues. Trimming shortened V by 4 bases and J by 0 bases, and 9 bases separated the two germline ends. Germline V gene lookup returns CDR1 KGHSH and CDR2 LQKENI. CDR3 sequence (DNA): TGTGCCAGCTCACAAGACAGGTTGAACACTGAAGCTTTCTTT. Amino acid sequence: CASSQDRLNTEAFF.

The V and J genes are TRBV7-9 and TRBJ1-2; a possible D gene is TRBD1 (5 bases). Trimming cost V 0 bases and J 5 bases, with 10 bases left between them. The CDR3 is 14 amino acids. Germline V CDR1 and CDR2: SEHNR, FQNEAQ (reference sequence). CDR3: CASSLALGAYGYTF. The CDR3, as DNA: TGTGCCAGCAGCTTAGCCCTTGGGGCTTATGGCTACACCTTC.

V gene TRBV6-1 combines with J gene TRBJ2-3; D may be TRBD1 (6 bases). V was shortened by 4 bases and J by 6 bases, with 17 bases between the two germline ends. The CDR3 has 15 residues. Germline CDR1 reads MNHNS; CDR2 reads SASEGT. CDR3 bases: TGTGCCAGCAGTGTTGGCGCAGGGGCTTCGGATACGCAGTATTTT. Protein sequence: CASSVGAGASDTQYF.

This clone was observed a few times. V gene TRBV30 combines with J gene TRBJ2-5; no firm D call. Per the germline V gene, CDR1 is GTSNPN and CDR2 is SVGIG (reference sequence). CDR3 length: 13 residues. V was trimmed by 4 bases and J by 0 bases, leaving 9 bases between them. The CDR3 protein is CAWTGPYQETQYF. CDR3 nucleotide sequence: TGTGCCTGGACAGGCCCTTACCAAGAGACCCAGTACTTC.

This sequence joins TRBV28 and TRBJ1-2, with 7 bases lining up with TRBD1. The ends lost 1 base at V and 0 bases at J; junction bases unmatched: 5. Germline assignment: CDR1 MDHEN and CDR2 SYDVKM. CDR3 length equals 16 residues. CDR3 sequence: CASSLYQGQTNYGYTF. CDR3 coding DNA: TGTGCCAGCAGTTTATATCAGGGACAGACTAACTATGGCTACACCTTC.

The CDR3 loop reads CASSPFIVVYGYTF. CDR3 coding DNA: TGTGCCAGCAGCCCGTTTATAGTGGTTTATGGCTACACCTTC. The chain uses TRBV7-9 and TRBJ1-2; D ambiguous. Germline CDR1 SEHNR, CDR2 FQNEAQ (reference sequence). The CDR3 is 14 amino acids. Trimming shortened V by 5 bases and J by 5 bases, and 15 bases separated the two germline ends. The entire variable domain, with the rest obtained from reference TRBV7-9 and TRBJ1-2, is as follows: DTGVSQNPRHKITKRGQNVTFRCDPISEHNRLYWYRQTLGQGPEFLTYFQNEAQLEKSRLLSDRFSAERPKGSFSTLEIQRTEQGDSAMYLCASSPFIVVYGYTFGSGTRLTVV.

The chain links TRBV5-1 to TRBJ2-3; a possible D gene is TRBD2 (5 bases). Per germline, CDR1 SGHRS and CDR2 YFSETQ. Deletions cut 2 bases from V and 4 bases from J, with 11 bases between. The CDR3 is 14 residues long. The CDR3 nucleotides read TGCGCCAGCAGCTTTCAGAGGGATGCAGATACGCAGTATTTT. Its protein is CASSFQRDADTQYF.

Comment on this clone: The junction differs from germline at one of its ends, possibly a read error. The chain's CDR3 is CASSYGTAQEAQYF. The CDR3 coding sequence is TGCGCCAGCAGCTATGGGACAGCTCAAGAGGCCCAGTACTTC. The V and J genes are TRBV5-1 and TRBJ2-5; 7 bases agree with TRBD1. Germline CDR1 SGHRS, CDR2 YFSETQ. The CDR3 covers 14 residues.

This clone was picked up one time. CDR3 nucleotide sequence: TGTGCCAGCAGCGTACAAGGAGGGGTCCTTGGGAACACTGAAGCTTTCTTT. Amino acids: CASSVQGGVLGNTEAFF. The chain links TRBV9 to TRBJ1-1; a weak D match, TRBD1 (5 bases). Deletions cut 1 base from V and 1 base from J, with 17 bases between. Germline CDR1 reads SGDLS; CDR2 reads YYNGEE. This CDR3 spans 17 amino acids.

The CDR3 protein is CASSYQGSEQFF. The CDR3 nucleotides read TGTGCCAGCAGTTATCAGGGGTCTGAGCAGTTCTTC. This chain links TRBV27 with TRBJ2-1, with D perhaps TRBD1 (6 bases). Per germline, CDR1 MNHEY and CDR2 SMNVEV (reference sequence). Trimming left V 4 bases short and J 9 bases short, with 10 bases between. The CDR3 extends over 12 amino acids.

This chain links TRBV10-2 with TRBJ2-7, with D possibly TRBD2 on 6 matching bases. This CDR3 is built from 12 residues. Germline loops: CDR1 WSHSY, CDR2 SAAADI. V gave up 4 bases and J gave up 4 bases, with 8 bases separating them. The CDR3 DNA follows: TGCGCCAGCAGTGTGGAGGGGTACGAGCAGTACTTC. It translates to CASSVEGYEQYF.

This chain links TRBV4-1 with TRBJ2-5, with TRBD2 matching 10 bases. The end of the DNA fits TRBJ2-7 better, so the J call may be wrong. This CDR3 is 17 amino acids long. Germline V gene data show CDR1 as MGHRA and CDR2 as YSYEKL. This chain's CDR3 is CASSQGPASGSLYEQYF. CDR3 coding DNA: TGCGCCAGCAGCCAAGGCCCTGCTAGCGGGAGTCTTTACGAGCAGTACTTC.

The chain has TRBV14 and TRBJ1-1, with D tentatively TRBD1 (5 bases). V was pared by 0 bases and J by 4 bases, with 18 bases between. This CDR3 spans 17 amino acids. Germline V lookup: CDR1 SGHDN, CDR2 FVKESK. CDR3 loop: CASSQDAGFLLPTEAFF. CDR3 in DNA: TGTGCCAGCAGCCAAGACGCAGGGTTTTTATTGCCCACTGAAGCTTTCTTT.

This chain uses TRBV29-1 with TRBJ2-2; D is possibly TRBD2 (6 bases). The CDR3 loop spans 13 amino acids. Germline V gene sequence: CDR1 SQVTM, CDR2 ANQGSEA. The V end lost 4 bases, the J end lost 7 bases, and 13 bases lay between the germline ends. This chain's CDR3 is CSVAISGGGELFF. In nucleotides, the CDR3 is TGCAGCGTTGCGATTTCCGGGGGCGGGGAGCTGTTTTTT.

The chain uses TRBV7-3 and TRBJ2-3, with 7 nucleotides matching TRBD2. The V and J ends lost 1 base and 4 bases, in that order; junction bases with no gene match: 2. Germline lookup yields CDR1 SGHTA and CDR2 FQGTGA. CDR3 length: 14 residues. The CDR3 coding sequence is TGTGCCAGCAGCTTAAGGGGGGGGGCAGATACGCAGTATTTT. Translating it yields CASSLRGGADTQYF.

The CDR3 nucleotides are TGTGCCAGCAGCTTAGCTAGCCCCGGGGAGCTGTTTTTT. It yields the protein CASSLASPGELFF. The V call is TRBV11-2, the J call TRBJ2-2; tentatively, D is TRBD2 (5 bases). Trimming took off 1 base at V and 6 bases at J, with 6 bases between the two ends. The germline V gene encodes CDR1 SGHAT and CDR2 FQNNGV. CDR3 size: 13 residues.

Here the CDR3 DNA reads TGCGCCAGCAGCTCCAGCGTGTCCTCGGCCGAGCAGTACTTC. Amino acid sequence: CASSSSVSSAEQYF. This chain links TRBV5-1 with TRBJ2-7; D remains ambiguous. V was pared by 3 bases and J by 6 bases, with 16 bases between. Germline V gives CDR1 SGHRS, CDR2 YFSETQ. The length of the CDR3 is 14 residues.